The 20 T cell receptor beta chains listed next were all sequenced from one sample in a study of CD4 T cells in relation to SARS-CoV-2 and coronaviruses. Their specific antigens are unknown. TCRdb keeps only in-frame clones here, not all; method: immunoSEQ multiplex PCR. The table has about 37,000 clones, 82% seen once. Source material: naive CD4+ T cells from PBMCs, cultured in vitro. Regarding subset: naive CD4+ T cells isolated by negative enrichment. These receptor sequences come from an adult with COVID-19.

J is TRBJ2-3 and V is TRBV7-9; 7 nucleotides match TRBD1. V was clipped by 4 bases and J by 0 bases; unmatched bases: 4. Germline V gene sequence: CDR1 SEHNR, CDR2 FQNEAQ (reference sequence). The CDR3 is 15 amino acids. In DNA form, the CDR3 reads TGTGCCAGCAGCTCATACAGGGGTAGCACAGATACGCAGTATTTT. Translated, it gives CASSSYRGSTDTQYF.

CDR3 bases: TGTGCCAGCAGCTTTGGGACAGATACGCAGTATTTT. Translating gives CASSFGTDTQYF. The gene calls are TRBV11-3 and TRBJ2-3; D is unclear. V lost 3 bases and J lost 3, with 4 bases in between. Germline CDR1 SGHNT, CDR2 YENEEA. This CDR3 is built from 12 residues.

The chain has TRBV5-1 and TRBJ2-1; no firm D call. This CDR3 comprises 12 residues. The germline V gene has CDR1 SGHRS and CDR2 YFSETQ. V shed 0 bases and J shed 8 bases, with 6 bases lying between them. CDR3 DNA: TGCGCCAGCAGCTTGGCTCCCCATGAGCAGTTCTTC. It codes for CASSLAPHEQFF.

The genes are TRBV28 and TRBJ1-4, with D maybe TRBD1 (6 bases). V shed 6 bases and J shed 7 bases, with 18 bases lying between them. The CDR3 covers 15 residues. In germline, CDR1 is MDHEN, CDR2 SYDVKM. CDR3 loop: CASSPGGPMGEKLFF. For the CDR3, the DNA is TGTGCCAGCAGCCCTGGGGGGCCTATGGGTGAAAAACTGTTTTTT.

The chain combines TRBV18 with TRBJ2-7; unclear D gene. Germline CDR1 and CDR2: KGHSH and LQKENI. The CDR3 contains 14 residues. V was cut by 3 bases and J by 5 bases, with 14 bases left in between. CDR3: CASSPSLEKDEQYF. The CDR3 DNA reads TGTGCCAGCTCACCTTCCCTCGAGAAGGACGAGCAGTACTTC. Supplemented by reference TRBV18 and TRBJ2-7, the full variable domain reads NAGVMQNPRHLVRRRGQEARLRCSPMKGHSHVYWYRQLPEEGLKFMVYLQKENIIDESGMPKERFSAEFPKEGPSILRIQQVVRGDSAAYFCASSPSLEKDEQYFGPGTRLTVT.

The rearrangement uses TRBV4-3 and TRBJ2-3; D is unresolved. CDR1 is LGHNA, CDR2 YSLEER, per germline. The CDR3 is 14 amino acids. V was shortened by 0 bases and J by 4 bases, with 8 bases between the two germline ends. The CDR3, as DNA: TGCGCCAGCAGCCAAGATAGAGGTCCAGATACGCAGTATTTT. As protein: CASSQDRGPDTQYF.

The chain employs TRBV11-3 and TRBJ2-7; D is unclear. Germline lookup yields CDR1 SGHNT and CDR2 YENEEA. This CDR3 has 15 amino acids. The V gene lost 5 bases and the J gene lost 6 bases, with 20 bases spanning the gap. The DNA for the CDR3 is TGTGCCAGCAGCCCAACCCCTTTAGACTTGAGCGAGCAGTACTTC. Translating gives CASSPTPLDLSEQYF.

V and J are TRBV25-1 and TRBJ2-3, with 8 bases fitting TRBD2. Germline V gene data show CDR1 as MGHDK and CDR2 as SYGVNS. Trimming removed 7 bases from V and 4 bases from J; junction bases left unmatched: 13. The CDR3 is 16 residues long. CDR3 region: CASTSFGSGMADTQYF. The CDR3 DNA follows: TGTGCCAGCACCTCTTTTGGTAGCGGGATGGCAGATACGCAGTATTTT.

V is TRBV24-1 and J is TRBJ2-3; 10 nucleotides agree with TRBD2. The CDR3 has 17 residues. The V gene's germline CDR1 is KGHDR and CDR2 SFDVKD. Germline trimming cut 4 bases from V and 3 bases from J; bases unmatched to any gene: 9. As DNA, the CDR3 is TGTGCCACCAGTGACGGGGATAGCGGGAGGAGGACAGATACGCAGTATTTT. It codes for CATSDGDSGRRTDTQYF.

This clone was seen only once. V is TRBV28 and J is TRBJ1-3; D is perhaps TRBD1 (5 bases). Germline CDR1 reads MDHEN; CDR2 reads SYDVKM. The CDR3 length is 17 residues. Trimming stripped 5 bases from V and 0 bases from J, with 17 bases between. CDR3 loop: CASSVPLGRASGNTIYF. CDR3 DNA: TGTGCCAGCAGTGTACCCCTGGGACGAGCCTCTGGAAACACCATATATTTT.

V gene TRBV13 combines with J gene TRBJ2-1; D not resolved. The CDR3 covers 16 residues. V lost 5 bases and J 0 bases, leaving 14 bases between the germline ends. Germline lookup yields CDR1 PRHDT and CDR2 FYEKMQ (reference sequence). CDR3: CASSELGQSSYNEQFF. CDR3 DNA sequence: TGTGCCAGCAGCGAGCTAGGGCAGAGCTCCTACAATGAGCAGTTCTTC. Full variable domain (outside the CDR3, taken from reference TRBV13 and TRBJ2-1): AAGVIQSPRHLIKEKRETATLKCYPIPRHDTVYWYQQGPGQDPQFLISFYEKMQSDKGSIPDRFSAQQFSDYHSELNMSSLELGDSALYFCASSELGQSSYNEQFFGPGTRLTVL.

V is TRBV11-2 and J is TRBJ2-1; TRBD2 matches at 8 bases. The ends lost 1 base at V and 10 bases at J; junction bases unmatched: 9. The CDR3 extends over 15 amino acids. CDR1 is SGHAT, CDR2 FQNNGV, per germline. The chain's CDR3 is CASSLAGTRDSEQFF. DNA for the CDR3: TGTGCCAGCAGCTTAGCCGGGACTAGGGATAGCGAGCAGTTCTTC.

This chain connects TRBV30 to TRBJ1-1, with D hard to call. Germline CDR1 GTSNPN, CDR2 SVGIG (reference sequence). The CDR3 contains 13 residues. V dropped 5 bases and J dropped 4 bases, with 14 bases sitting between them. CDR3 region: CAWLAGRGTEAFF. CDR3 nucleotides: TGTGCCTGGCTTGCGGGCCGGGGCACTGAAGCTTTCTTT.

This chain links TRBV11-2 with TRBJ2-1; perhaps TRBD2 as D (6 bases). V lost 2 bases and J 0 bases, leaving 8 bases between the germline ends. The length of the CDR3 is 15 residues. Germline assignment: CDR1 SGHAT and CDR2 FQNNGV. The DNA for the CDR3 is TGTGCCAGCAGCTTAAAGCGGGCCTCCTACAATGAGCAGTTCTTC. Its translation: CASSLKRASYNEQFF.

Only a few counts were recorded for this clone. The V gene is TRBV7-3, the J gene TRBJ2-1; 8 bases line up with TRBD1. The CDR3 runs to 14 residues. The J segment lost 8 bases and the V segment lost 5 bases, leaving 8 bases of the junction unmatched. Germline-derived CDR1 and CDR2 are SGHTA and FQGTGA. The CDR3 sequence is CASSPNDRGDEQFF. The CDR3 nucleotides read TGTGCCAGCAGCCCTAACGACAGGGGCGATGAGCAGTTCTTC.

This rearrangement joins TRBV6-5 to TRBJ2-7; D is unclear. Germline V gene sequence: CDR1 MNHEY, CDR2 SVGAGI. V lost 5 bases, J lost 0 bases, and 8 bases lay in between. This CDR3 contains 13 residues. The CDR3 is CASSRDISYEQYF. The CDR3 DNA reads as TGTGCCAGCAGTCGTGACATCTCCTACGAGCAGTACTTC.

The chain recombines TRBV27 with TRBJ2-7; D is undetermined. The CDR3 covers 14 residues. V was pared by 2 bases and J by 2 bases, with 10 bases between. CDR1 MNHEY and CDR2 SMNVEV come from the germline V gene (reference sequence). CDR3 nucleotides: TGTGCCAGCAGTTTAACAAGAACAGCCTACGAGCAGTACTTC. Its translation: CASSLTRTAYEQYF.

The CDR3 DNA reads TGTGCCAGCAGCTCGGGACTAGCGGGAGCGGCAGATACGCAGTATTTT. Its protein product is CASSSGLAGAADTQYF. The chain has TRBV7-9 and TRBJ2-3; 14 bases fit TRBD2. V lost 4 bases and J lost 4; bases outside the gene matches: 4. This CDR3 has 16 amino acids. Germline V gene lookup returns CDR1 SEHNR and CDR2 FQNEAQ (reference sequence).

This clone appeared a few times. V gene TRBV3-1 (or the pseudogene TRBV3-2) combines with J gene TRBJ1-6; D is possibly TRBD1 (5 bases). V shed 4 bases and J shed 10 bases, with 8 bases lying between them. This CDR3 comprises 12 residues. In germline, CDR1 is LGHDT, CDR2 YNNKEL (reference sequence). In DNA form, the CDR3 reads TGTGCCAGCAGCCGGGGACGATCACCCCTCCACTTT. Its protein product is CASSRGRSPLHF.

The chain employs TRBV24-1 and TRBJ1-5; D might be TRBD1 (5 bases). The CDR3 extends over 14 amino acids. Germline V gene data show CDR1 as KGHDR and CDR2 as SFDVKD. The germline V and J ends were trimmed by 4 bases and 1 base, with 7 bases remaining between them. This CDR3 is CATSDRVSNQPQHF. As DNA, the CDR3 is TGTGCCACCAGTGACAGGGTGAGCAATCAGCCCCAGCATTTT.